This T cell receptor beta chain comes out of a study of Graves' ophthalmopathy and Graves' hyperthyroidism. CDR3 size: 12 residues. V was clipped by 6 bases and J by 1 base; unmatched bases: 1. CDR1 and CDR2 from the germline V gene are SQVTM and ANQGSEA. Beta-chain TCR CDR3 regions were amplified from RNA transcripts. HTBI primers were used in a first-round RT-PCR, which preceded a second-round multiplex PCR. One entry per CDR3 protein results from TCRdb running MiXCR on the multiplex PCR reads. The profile shows some 380,000 distinct CDR3 sequences, approximately 15% of them singletons. Sequenced: peripheral blood. The sequence was collected from a woman aged 18-29 years with stable Graves' hyperthyroidism. The chain links TRBV29-1 to TRBJ2-5, with TRBD2 matching 8 bases. CDR3 residues: CSVTSGQETQYF. As DNA, the CDR3 is TGCAGCGTCACTAGCGGCCAAGAGACCCAGTACTTC. The whole variable domain, filled in from reference TRBV29-1 and TRBJ2-5, reads SAVISQKPSRDICQRGTSLTIQCQVDSQVTMMFWYRQQPGQSLTLIATANQGSEATYESGFVIDKFPISRPNLTFSTLTVSNMSPEDSSIYLCSVTSGQETQYFGPGTRLLVL.